This T cell receptor beta chain was sequenced during a study of CD4+ T cells in melanoma. This CDR3 spans 15 amino acids. J gave up 5 bases and V 5 bases, and 9 bases lay outside the gene matches. Germline values: CDR1 SGHVS, CDR2 FQNEAQ. The repertoire was sequenced with immunoSEQ multiplex PCR; TCRdb's copy has only in-frame clones and lacks some. The sample shows approximately 20,000 clones, under 90% of them seen only once. The sample taken for sequencing was cells from a culture (not recorded whether cultured in vitro). The receptor comes from a human donor with melanoma. The gene calls are TRBV7-8 and TRBJ1-5; TRBD1 matches at 7 bases. The CDR3 bases are TGTGCCAGCAGCCCGGTCGGGGGGACAGATCAGCCCCAGCATTTT. Its protein is CASSPVGGTDQPQHF.